The rows below give T cell receptor beta chains drawn from one sample of a study of cytomegalovirus exposure and HLA in healthy donors. The assay was immunoSEQ multiplex PCR, and TCRdb's table has in-frame clones only and misses some. The table includes under 200,000 clones, roughly four fifths detected once. The material sequenced was PBMCs. The origin of the receptors is a man in his forties in good health and CMV-seronegative. Each CDR3 is given with its conserved first and last residue. Each record gives: V gene, CDR3 protein.

v_call: TRBV5-1
cdr3_aa: CASSSGDPSDYGYTF

v_call: TRBV4-2
cdr3_aa: CASSQDLQSGRETQYF

v_call: TRBV28
cdr3_aa: CASTLPGQPYEQYF

v_call: TRBV7-2
cdr3_aa: CASSLTSGSRETQYF

v_call: TRBV7-9
cdr3_aa: CSLGGYEKLFF

v_call: TRBV30
cdr3_aa: CAWGGQEISGANGLTF

v_call: TRBV19
cdr3_aa: CASSIKLRTEAFF

v_call: TRBV9
cdr3_aa: CASSVGGQGNQPQHF

v_call: TRBV30
cdr3_aa: CAWRPFGSPRGYTF

v_call: TRBV5-4
cdr3_aa: CASSLALPAVDNEQFF

v_call: TRBV28
cdr3_aa: CASSRTGGRRLTNYGYTF

v_call: TRBV5-1
cdr3_aa: CASSPGGLTDTQYF

v_call: TRBV2
cdr3_aa: CASSESRRGRGYTF

v_call: TRBV19
cdr3_aa: CASSIQGTKAEAFF

v_call: TRBV6-5
cdr3_aa: CASSYGGNYGYTF

v_call: TRBV15
cdr3_aa: CATSRVDWGPDTQYF

v_call: TRBV10-3
cdr3_aa: CAISESTGTSEAFF

v_call: TRBV5-8
cdr3_aa: CASSQAGADTQYF

v_call: TRBV20-1
cdr3_aa: CSARDDYGYTF

v_call: TRBV5-1
cdr3_aa: CASSYADRVTEAFF

v_call: TRBV5-1
cdr3_aa: CASSHEGGGGNEQFF

v_call: TRBV29-1
cdr3_aa: CSVLGTGVRDTEAFF

v_call: TRBV2
cdr3_aa: CASGGREVYSNQPQHF

v_call: TRBV5-1
cdr3_aa: CASSFTSGGLETQYF

v_call: TRBV19
cdr3_aa: CASSLPRQGLTEAFF

v_call: TRBV6-6
cdr3_aa: CASSPRASASTDTQYF

v_call: TRBV4-2
cdr3_aa: CASSPEIGTDTQYF

v_call: TRBV7-3
cdr3_aa: CASSSGLHTDTQYF

v_call: TRBV27
cdr3_aa: CASSLRYTVERNGELFF

v_call: TRBV5-1
cdr3_aa: CASSLGTGFLRTEAFF

v_call: TRBV29-1
cdr3_aa: CSFSGEVGETQYF

v_call: TRBV30
cdr3_aa: CAWGQGTSDTQYF

v_call: TRBV6-6
cdr3_aa: CASSTTLYEQYF

v_call: TRBV28
cdr3_aa: CASREPGTGIFGKNIQYF